The 29 T cell receptor beta chains below come from one sample, sequenced in a study of blood T cell repertoires in COVID-19. Method: immunoSEQ multiplex PCR; TCRdb's copy keeps in-frame clones and lacks some. The sample shows about 200,000 clones, 80% to 85% of them seen only once. Sequences were obtained from peripheral blood. The receptors shown here come from a human donor in a cohort sampled during active COVID-19.

This chain links TRBV11-2 with TRBJ1-6; TRBD1 matches 9 bases. Germline trimming cut 4 bases from V and 4 bases from J; bases unmatched to any gene: 5. The germline V gene has CDR1 SGHAT and CDR2 FQNNGV. This CDR3 has 16 amino acids. The CDR3 loop reads CASSSGTGRYNSPLHF. CDR3 sequence (DNA): TGTGCCAGCAGCTCCGGGACAGGGAGGTATAATTCACCCCTCCACTTT. Filled out from reference TRBV11-2 and TRBJ1-6, the complete variable domain reads EAGVAQSPRYKIIEKRQSVAFWCNPISGHATLYWYQQILGQGPKLLIQFQNNGVVDDSQLPKDRFSAERLKGVDSTLKIQPAKLEDSAVYLCASSSGTGRYNSPLHFGNGTRLTVT.

The CDR3, as DNA: TGTGCCAGCACCGAACGGTATAGCAATCAGCCCCAGCATTTT. Translation gives CASTERYSNQPQHF. The gene calls are TRBV27 and TRBJ1-5; unclear D gene. Germline V gene lookup returns CDR1 MNHEY and CDR2 SMNVEV (reference sequence). This CDR3 region has 14 residues. Trimming took 7 bases from V and 0 from J, leaving 10 bases between them.

This sequence joins TRBV9 and TRBJ2-7; 11 nucleotides align to TRBD1. The V and J ends lost 3 bases and 2 bases, in that order; junction bases with no gene match: 13. The length of the CDR3 is 18 residues. Germline CDR1 reads SGDLS; CDR2 reads YYNGEE. The CDR3 loop reads CASSGGTGGREVPYEQYF. In nucleotides, the CDR3 is TGTGCCAGCAGCGGGGGGACAGGGGGACGGGAGGTACCCTACGAGCAGTACTTC.

The chain has TRBV13 and TRBJ1-1; TRBD1 is a possible D gene (6 bases). The ends were cut back, 5 bases at V and 10 bases at J, with 38 bases in the middle. From germline, CDR1 is PRHDT and CDR2 FYEKMQ (reference sequence). CDR3 length: 20 residues. CDR3 amino acids: CASSNRDAPGTQTGTLSAFF. Here the CDR3 DNA reads TGTGCCAGCAGCAACCGGGACGCCCCGGGCACCCAGACAGGAACCCTGTCAGCTTTCTTT.

This clone appeared a single time. The V call is TRBV4-3, the J call TRBJ2-7; TRBD1 matches 8 bases. The CDR3 runs 14 residues. Germline loops: CDR1 LGHNA, CDR2 YSLEER. The ends lost 4 bases at V and 5 bases at J; junction bases unmatched: 7. The CDR3 sequence is CASSPQGVDDEQYF. The CDR3 nucleotides read TGCGCCAGCAGCCCACAGGGGGTAGACGACGAGCAGTACTTC.

This clone was seen a single time. The chain links TRBV4-3 to TRBJ2-7; the D is unclear. Germline assignment: CDR1 LGHNA and CDR2 YSLEER. V was pared by 3 bases and J by 2 bases, with 8 bases between. This CDR3 comprises 13 residues. The CDR3 DNA reads TGCGCCAGCAGCCAGGGCCCTACCTACGAGCAGTACTTC. This encodes CASSQGPTYEQYF.

This sequence joins TRBV3-1 (or the pseudogene TRBV3-2) and TRBJ2-7, with 8 nucleotides matching TRBD2. Unmatched junction bases numbered 12, after V lost 4 bases and J lost 4 bases. This CDR3 has 16 residues. CDR1 is LGHDT, CDR2 YNNKEL, per germline (reference sequence). CDR3 sequence (DNA): TGTGCCAGCAGCCCTGGCACCAGCGGGAGAGGGTACGAGCAGTACTTC. Protein: CASSPGTSGRGYEQYF.

The CDR3 here is CASSQVGGNSPLHF. CDR3 coding DNA: TGTGCCAGCTCACAGGTCGGAGGTAATTCACCCCTCCACTTT. V and J are TRBV18 and TRBJ1-6, with D uncertain. The germline CDR1 and CDR2 sequences are KGHSH and LQKENI. The CDR3 spans 14 residues. V lost 4 bases and J lost 6, with 10 bases in between.

This chain connects TRBV4-1 to TRBJ2-1; the D gene is possibly TRBD2 (5 bases). This CDR3 comprises 13 residues. Trimming took 0 bases from V and 15 from J, leaving 15 bases between them. Per germline, CDR1 MGHRA and CDR2 YSYEKL. As DNA, the CDR3 is TGCGCCAGCAGCCAAGATGAACTAGATTCTGGGTTCTTC. Protein sequence: CASSQDELDSGFF.

J is TRBJ1-2 and V is TRBV18, with TRBD1 identical over 8 bases. V trimming: 3 bases; J trimming: 7 bases; junction bases outside the gene matches: 13. The CDR3 runs to 16 residues. Germline assignment: CDR1 KGHSH and CDR2 LQKENI. CDR3 sequence reads: CASSPSRGQGAVGYTF. The CDR3, as DNA: TGTGCCAGCTCACCGTCGCGGGGCCAGGGGGCTGTTGGCTACACCTTC.

This clone showed up many times. This chain joins TRBV13 and TRBJ2-7; 13 nucleotides line up with TRBD2. Trimming removed 6 bases from V and 4 bases from J; junction bases left unmatched: 6. The length of the CDR3 is 15 residues. Germline CDR1 and CDR2: PRHDT and FYEKMQ (reference sequence). Here the CDR3 reads CASSSGTSGNYEQYF. In nucleotides, the CDR3 is TGTGCCAGCAGTTCAGGGACTAGCGGGAATTACGAGCAGTACTTC. Based on the CDR3 plus reference TRBV13 and TRBJ2-7, the full variable domain is AAGVIQSPRHLIKEKRETATLKCYPIPRHDTVYWYQQGPGQDPQFLISFYEKMQSDKGSIPDRFSAQQFSDYHSELNMSSLELGDSALYFCASSSGTSGNYEQYFGPGTRLTVT.

V usage is TRBV15 and J usage is TRBJ1-1, with 11 bases matching TRBD1. Trimming cost V 0 bases and J 4 bases; bases outside gene matches: 7. Germline V gives CDR1 LNHNV, CDR2 YYDKDF (reference sequence). CDR3 length: 17 amino acids. The CDR3 is CATSRDRTGGSGTEAFF. CDR3 nucleotides: TGTGCCACCAGCAGAGACAGGACAGGGGGCTCAGGCACTGAAGCTTTCTTT.

The chain carries TRBV5-4 and TRBJ1-2; TRBD1 matches 8 bases. The V segment lost 4 bases and the J segment 3 bases; nucleotides outside the gene matches: 8. Germline CDR1 SGHNT, CDR2 YYREEE (reference sequence). The CDR3 spans 15 residues. DNA for the CDR3: TGTGCCAGCAGCCTAGGACAGGGAGTAGACTATGGCTACACCTTC. It yields the protein CASSLGQGVDYGYTF.

The chain employs TRBV28 and TRBJ1-2; D possibly corresponds to TRBD1 (5 bases). The CDR3 is 14 residues long. Trimming cost V 3 bases and J 4 bases, with 12 bases left between them. From germline, CDR1 is MDHEN and CDR2 SYDVKM. CDR3 in amino acids: CASSFPTAGYGYTF. The CDR3 nucleotides read TGTGCCAGCAGTTTCCCGACAGCGGGCTATGGCTACACCTTC.

The chain employs TRBV7-2 and TRBJ2-1; 9 bases are a match to TRBD2. This CDR3 comprises 16 residues. From germline, CDR1 is SGHTA and CDR2 FQGNSA. V lost 5 bases to trimming and J lost 6 bases; unmatched junction nucleotides: 11. In DNA form, the CDR3 reads TGTGCCAGCAGCGCCTCAGCGGGAGGAAAAGGCAATGAGCAGTTCTTC. It codes for CASSASAGGKGNEQFF.

This sequence joins TRBV7-9 and TRBJ1-2; 8 positions agree with TRBD1. CDR3 length: 14 amino acids. Unmatched junction bases numbered 7, after V lost 5 bases and J lost 5 bases. Per germline, CDR1 SEHNR and CDR2 FQNEAQ (reference sequence). This chain's CDR3 is CASSHGQGRYGYTF. CDR3 coding DNA: TGTGCCAGCAGCCACGGACAGGGACGATATGGCTACACCTTC.

The chain joins TRBV28 to TRBJ2-1; 7 bases agree with TRBD2. Trimming cost V 5 bases and J 6 bases; bases outside gene matches: 13. This CDR3 contains 16 residues. From germline, CDR1 is MDHEN and CDR2 SYDVKM. The chain's CDR3 is CASSPSVAGAGNEQFF. The CDR3 DNA is TGTGCCAGCAGTCCCTCCGTTGCGGGAGCAGGCAATGAGCAGTTCTTC.

The V gene is TRBV2, the J gene TRBJ2-1; a weak D match, TRBD2 (7 bases). This CDR3 contains 13 residues. The V and J ends lost 8 bases and 15 bases respectively, with 23 bases between them. Germline assignment: CDR1 SNHLY and CDR2 FYNNEI. The CDR3 sequence is CASGGDNRGIRFF. The CDR3 coding sequence is TGTGCCAGCGGGGGGGACAATCGGGGTATTAGGTTCTTC. Supplemented by reference TRBV2 and TRBJ2-1, the full variable domain reads EPEVTQTPSHQVTQMGQEVILRCVPISNHLYFYWYRQILGQKVEFLVSFYNNEISEKSEIFDDQFSVERPDGSNFTLKIRSTKLEDSAMYFCASGGDNRGIRFFGPGTRLTVL.

CDR3 DNA: TGTGCCAGCAGTAGCGTAGAGGGACTGGCCAACATTCAGTACTTC. Its protein is CASSSVEGLANIQYF. The chain has TRBV7-2 and TRBJ2-4, with a weak D call TRBD2 (6 bases). V gave up 6 bases and J gave up 7 bases, with 19 bases separating them. The CDR3 runs 15 residues. Germline V gene sequence: CDR1 SGHTA, CDR2 FQGNSA. Complete variable domain (other parts from reference TRBV7-2 and TRBJ2-4): GAGVSQSPSNKVTEKGKDVELRCDPISGHTALYWYRQSLGQGLEFLIYFQGNSAPDKSGLPSDRFSAERTGGSVSTLTIQRTQQEDSAVYLCASSSVEGLANIQYFGAGTRLSVL.

This clone was seen just once. The chain uses TRBV7-7 and TRBJ2-6, with 8 positions matching TRBD1. The CDR3 consists of 16 residues. The germline CDR1 and CDR2 sequences are SSHAT and FNYEAQ (reference sequence). With 5 bases clipped from V and 2 bases from J, the junction kept 5 bases outside the gene matches. The CDR3: CASSPGQGAGANVLTF. CDR3 in DNA: TGTGCCAGCAGCCCCGGACAGGGTGCTGGGGCCAACGTCCTGACTTTC.

J is TRBJ2-2 and V is TRBV5-1; 7 bases map to TRBD2. V gave up 0 bases and J gave up 7 bases; unmatched junction bases: 9. CDR3 length: 16 amino acids. Germline-derived CDR1 and CDR2 are SGHRS and YFSETQ. The CDR3 is CASSLESGRRSGELFF. CDR3 nucleotide sequence: TGCGCCAGCAGCTTGGAGTCCGGGAGGAGGAGCGGGGAGCTGTTTTTT.

This chain links TRBV30 with TRBJ2-5, with TRBD2 identical over 15 bases. The CDR3 is made up of 15 amino acids. The junction had 3 bases not matched to a gene; V was cut back by 3 bases and J by 4 bases. Per germline, CDR1 GTSNPN and CDR2 SVGIG (reference sequence). The CDR3 spells CAWSRGLAGGETQYF. CDR3 sequence (DNA): TGTGCCTGGAGCCGGGGACTAGCGGGAGGAGAGACCCAGTACTTC.

The chain links TRBV5-5 to TRBJ2-7, with TRBD1 identical over 8 bases. The CDR3 totals 14 residues. Germline V gene lookup returns CDR1 SGHKS and CDR2 YYEKEE (reference sequence). With 3 bases clipped from V and 3 bases from J, the junction kept 5 bases outside the gene matches. The CDR3 here is CASSSPGQVYEQYF. Written as DNA, the CDR3 is TGTGCCAGCAGCTCTCCGGGACAGGTCTACGAGCAGTACTTC.

The genes are TRBV27 and TRBJ2-3, with D possibly being TRBD2 (5 bases). The germline V gene has CDR1 MNHEY and CDR2 SMNVEV (reference sequence). Trimming removed 3 bases from V and 1 base from J, with 5 bases in between. CDR3 length equals 13 residues. The DNA for the CDR3 is TGTGCCAGCAGTTTCGGGGGCACAGATACGCAGTATTTT. Residues: CASSFGGTDTQYF.

The chain combines TRBV12-3 or TRBV12-4 with TRBJ1-1, with a possible D match to TRBD1 (5 bases). Trimming stripped 3 bases from V and 4 bases from J, with 9 bases between. The CDR3 has 13 amino acids. The CDR3 nucleotides are TGTGCCAGCAGTTTCGACAGACCCACTGAAGCTTTCTTT. Amino acid sequence: CASSFDRPTEAFF.

The rearrangement uses TRBV27 and TRBJ2-7; 10 bases are a match to TRBD1. The CDR3 is 13 residues long. V lost 4 bases, J lost 6 bases, and 3 bases stayed unmatched. Germline V lookup: CDR1 MNHEY, CDR2 SMNVEV (reference sequence). CDR3 DNA: TGTGCCAGCAGTTGGGACAGGGGTAGCGAGCAGTACTTC. It codes for CASSWDRGSEQYF.

V and J are TRBV7-8 and TRBJ2-1, with 14 bases aligning to TRBD2. The CDR3 loop spans 15 amino acids. Germline V gene lookup returns CDR1 SGHVS and CDR2 FQNEAQ. V was pared by 5 bases and J by 7 bases, with 4 bases of the junction left unmatched. The CDR3 coding sequence is TGTGCCAGCAGCCAGACTAGCGGGAGGGTAAATGAGCAGTTCTTC. This codes for CASSQTSGRVNEQFF.

The genes are TRBV6-5 and TRBJ1-1, with TRBD1 matching over 7 bases. Germline CDR1 reads MNHEY; CDR2 reads SVGAGI. This CDR3 is built from 15 residues. V lost 4 bases and J lost 5; bases outside the gene matches: 10. The CDR3 bases are TGTGCCAGCAGTTTCCTCCCACAGGGGACGACTGAAGCTTTCTTT. Protein: CASSFLPQGTTEAFF.

The chain uses TRBV7-3 and TRBJ2-1, with D tentatively TRBD2 (6 bases). V shed 6 bases and J shed 6 bases, with 21 bases lying between them. Germline lookup yields CDR1 SGHTA and CDR2 FQGTGA. CDR3 size: 16 residues. Written as DNA, the CDR3 is TGTGCCAGCAGACCAGGCGGCGGGATTGGAGGCAATGAGCAGTTCTTC. As protein: CASRPGGGIGGNEQFF.